The sequence of this T cell receptor (beta chain) was determined in a study of blood T cell repertoires in COVID-19. Study as a whole: Acute and convalescent COVID-19 samples came from the United States, Italy and Spain.

The CDR3 contains 14 residues. Trimming shortened V by 2 bases and J by 5 bases, and 10 bases separated the two germline ends. The germline CDR1 and CDR2 sequences are KGHSH and LQKENI. The assay was immunoSEQ multiplex PCR, and TCRdb's table has in-frame clones only and misses some. The table records roughly 42,000 clones, around 88% of them present only once. The sample comprised peripheral blood. The receptor was isolated from a human donor in a cohort sampled during active COVID-19. The chain carries TRBV18 and TRBJ2-1; no firm D call. CDR3 DNA: TGTGCCAGCTCACCAACCTCCTATAACAATGAGCAGTTCTTC. Translating it yields CASSPTSYNNEQFF. The variable domain in full, completed from reference TRBV18 and TRBJ2-1, reads NAGVMQNPRHLVRRRGQEARLRCSPMKGHSHVYWYRQLPEEGLKFMVYLQKENIIDESGMPKERFSAEFPKEGPSILRIQQVVRGDSAAYFCASSPTSYNNEQFFGPGTRLTVL.